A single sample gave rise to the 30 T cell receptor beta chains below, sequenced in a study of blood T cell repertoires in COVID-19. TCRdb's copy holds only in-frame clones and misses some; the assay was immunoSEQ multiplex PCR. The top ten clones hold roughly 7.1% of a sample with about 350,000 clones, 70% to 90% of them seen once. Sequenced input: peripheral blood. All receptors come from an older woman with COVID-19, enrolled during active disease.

The DNA of the CDR3 is TGTGCCAGTAGTACTCGGGGGGCTGGCACAGATACGCAGTATTTT. As protein: CASSTRGAGTDTQYF. This chain joins TRBV19 and TRBJ2-3; TRBD2 might be the D (7 bases). V lost 4 bases to trimming and J lost 1 base, with 12 bases between them. The CDR3 has 15 residues. Germline V gene data show CDR1 as LNHDA and CDR2 as SQIVND (reference sequence).

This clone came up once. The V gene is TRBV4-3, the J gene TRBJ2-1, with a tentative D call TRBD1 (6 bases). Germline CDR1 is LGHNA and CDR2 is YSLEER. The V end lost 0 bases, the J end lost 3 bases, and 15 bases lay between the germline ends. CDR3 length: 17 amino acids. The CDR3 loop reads CASSQDPQGHLYNEQFF. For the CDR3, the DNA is TGCGCCAGCAGCCAAGATCCCCAGGGACACCTCTACAATGAGCAGTTCTTC.

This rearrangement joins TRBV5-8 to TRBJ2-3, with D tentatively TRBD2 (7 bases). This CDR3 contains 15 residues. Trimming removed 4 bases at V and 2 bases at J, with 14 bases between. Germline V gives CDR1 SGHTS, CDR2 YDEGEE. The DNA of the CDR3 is TGTGCCAGCAGCCATCGGGGGGCTTACACAGATACGCAGTATTTT. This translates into CASSHRGAYTDTQYF.

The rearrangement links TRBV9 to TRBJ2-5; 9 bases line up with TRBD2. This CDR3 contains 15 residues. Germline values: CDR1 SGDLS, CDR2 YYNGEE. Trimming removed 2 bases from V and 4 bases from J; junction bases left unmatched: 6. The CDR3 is CASSVSGGSGETQYF. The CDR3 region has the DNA TGTGCCAGCAGCGTTAGCGGGGGAAGTGGAGAGACCCAGTACTTC.

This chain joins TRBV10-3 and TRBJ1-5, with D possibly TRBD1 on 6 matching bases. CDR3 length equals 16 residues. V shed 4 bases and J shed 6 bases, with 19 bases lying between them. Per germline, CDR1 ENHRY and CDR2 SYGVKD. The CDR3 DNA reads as TGTGCCATCAGTGCGGGGGCCGTTAGGGAGGGTCAGCCCCAGCATTTT. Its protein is CAISAGAVREGQPQHF.

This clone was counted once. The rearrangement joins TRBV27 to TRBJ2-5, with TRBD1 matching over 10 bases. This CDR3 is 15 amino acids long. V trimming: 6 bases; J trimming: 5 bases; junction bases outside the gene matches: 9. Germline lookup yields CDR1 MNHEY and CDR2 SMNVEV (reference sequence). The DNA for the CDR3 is TGTGCCAGCAGCCCTCAGACAGGGGGCGCCGAGACCCAGTACTTC. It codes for CASSPQTGGAETQYF.

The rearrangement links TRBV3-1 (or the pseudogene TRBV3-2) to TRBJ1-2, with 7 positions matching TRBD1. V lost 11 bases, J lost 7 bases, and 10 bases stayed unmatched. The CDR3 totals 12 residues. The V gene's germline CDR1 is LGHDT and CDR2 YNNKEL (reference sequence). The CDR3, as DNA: TGTGCCTGCCAGGGGGACGATCTTGGCTACACCTTC. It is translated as CACQGDDLGYTF.

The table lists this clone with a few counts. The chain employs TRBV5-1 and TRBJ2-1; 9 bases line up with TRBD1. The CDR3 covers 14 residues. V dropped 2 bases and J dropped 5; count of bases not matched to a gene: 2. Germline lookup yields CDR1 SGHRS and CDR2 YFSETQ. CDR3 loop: CASSFGTGNNEQFF. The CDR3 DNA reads TGCGCCAGCAGCTTCGGGACAGGGAACAATGAGCAGTTCTTC.

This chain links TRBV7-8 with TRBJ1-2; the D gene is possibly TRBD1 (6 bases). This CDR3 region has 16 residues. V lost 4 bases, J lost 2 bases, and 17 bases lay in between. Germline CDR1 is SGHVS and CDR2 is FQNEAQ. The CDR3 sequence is CASSSHQTGKNYGYTF. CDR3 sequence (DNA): TGTGCCAGCAGCTCACACCAAACAGGGAAAAACTATGGCTACACCTTC.

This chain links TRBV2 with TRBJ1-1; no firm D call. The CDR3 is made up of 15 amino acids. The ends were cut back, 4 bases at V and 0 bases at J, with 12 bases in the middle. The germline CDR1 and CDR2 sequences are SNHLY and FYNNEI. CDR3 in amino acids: CASSVEGPMNTEAFF. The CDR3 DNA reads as TGTGCCAGCAGTGTGGAGGGCCCAATGAACACTGAAGCTTTCTTT.

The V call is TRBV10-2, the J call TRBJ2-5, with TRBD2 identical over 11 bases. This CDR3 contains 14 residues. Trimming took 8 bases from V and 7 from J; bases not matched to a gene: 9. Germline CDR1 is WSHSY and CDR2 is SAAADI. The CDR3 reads CASHPGTSGGTQYF. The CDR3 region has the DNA TGCGCCAGCCATCCCGGGACTAGCGGCGGGACCCAGTACTTC.

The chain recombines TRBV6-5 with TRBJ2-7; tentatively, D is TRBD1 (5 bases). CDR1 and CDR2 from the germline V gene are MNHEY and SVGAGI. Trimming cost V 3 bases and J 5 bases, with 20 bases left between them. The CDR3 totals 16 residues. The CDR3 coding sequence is TGTGCCAGCAGTTATGCCCAGGGTATGCCTTCCAACGAGCAGTACTTC. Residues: CASSYAQGMPSNEQYF.

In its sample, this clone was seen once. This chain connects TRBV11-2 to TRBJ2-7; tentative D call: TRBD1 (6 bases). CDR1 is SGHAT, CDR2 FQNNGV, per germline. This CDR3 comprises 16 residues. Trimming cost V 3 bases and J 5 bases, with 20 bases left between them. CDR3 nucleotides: TGTGCCAGCAGCTTCCATCCGGGCACAGGGTTCGACGAGCAGTACTTC. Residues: CASSFHPGTGFDEQYF.

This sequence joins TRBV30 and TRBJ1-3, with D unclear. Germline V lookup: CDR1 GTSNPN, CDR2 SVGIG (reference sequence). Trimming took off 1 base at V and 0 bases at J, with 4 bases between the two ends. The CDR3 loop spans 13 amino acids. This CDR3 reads CAWSAVSGNTIYF. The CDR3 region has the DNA TGTGCCTGGAGTGCTGTCTCTGGAAACACCATATATTTT.

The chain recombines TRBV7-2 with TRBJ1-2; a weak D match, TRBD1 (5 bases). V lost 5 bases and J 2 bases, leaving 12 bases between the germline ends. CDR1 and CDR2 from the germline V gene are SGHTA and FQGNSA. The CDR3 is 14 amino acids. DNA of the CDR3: TGTGCCAGCAGCAGGGGACGGGGGAACTATGGCTACACCTTC. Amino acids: CASSRGRGNYGYTF.

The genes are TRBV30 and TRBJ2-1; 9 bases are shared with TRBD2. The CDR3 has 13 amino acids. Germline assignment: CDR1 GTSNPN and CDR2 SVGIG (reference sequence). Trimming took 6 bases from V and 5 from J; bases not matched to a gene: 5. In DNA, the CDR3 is TGTGCCTGTCCGGCGGGGGGGAACAATGAGCAGTTCTTC. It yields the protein CACPAGGNNEQFF.

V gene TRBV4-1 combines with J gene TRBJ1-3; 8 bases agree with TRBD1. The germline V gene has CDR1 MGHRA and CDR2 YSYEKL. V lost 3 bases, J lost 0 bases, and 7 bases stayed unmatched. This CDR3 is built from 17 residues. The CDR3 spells CASSHTGTGISGNTIYF. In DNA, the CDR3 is TGCGCCAGCAGCCATACCGGGACAGGTATCTCTGGAAACACCATATATTTT.

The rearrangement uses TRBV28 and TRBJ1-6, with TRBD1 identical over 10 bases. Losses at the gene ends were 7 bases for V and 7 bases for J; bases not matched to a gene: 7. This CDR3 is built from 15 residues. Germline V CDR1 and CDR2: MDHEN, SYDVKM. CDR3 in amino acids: CASTTTGGGNSPLHF. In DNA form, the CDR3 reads TGTGCCAGCACCACGACAGGGGGCGGCAATTCACCCCTCCACTTT.

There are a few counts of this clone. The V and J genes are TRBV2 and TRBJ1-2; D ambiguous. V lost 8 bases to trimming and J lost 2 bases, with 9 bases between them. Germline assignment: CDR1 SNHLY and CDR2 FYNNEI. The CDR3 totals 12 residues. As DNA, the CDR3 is TGTGCCAGCGTGGAACTAAACTATGGCTACACCTTC. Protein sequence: CASVELNYGYTF.

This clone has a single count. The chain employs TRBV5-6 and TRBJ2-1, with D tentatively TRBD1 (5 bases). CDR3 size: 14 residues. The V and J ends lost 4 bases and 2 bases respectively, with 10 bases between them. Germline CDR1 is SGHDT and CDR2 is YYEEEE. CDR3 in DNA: TGTGCCAGCAGCCAGACAGAGACCTACAATGAGCAGTTCTTC. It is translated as CASSQTETYNEQFF. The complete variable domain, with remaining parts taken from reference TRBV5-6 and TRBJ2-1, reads DAGVTQSPTHLIKTRGQQVTLRCSPKSGHDTVSWYQQALGQGPQFIFQYYEEEERQRGNFPDRFSGHQFPNYSSELNVNALLLGDSALYLCASSQTETYNEQFFGPGTRLTVL.

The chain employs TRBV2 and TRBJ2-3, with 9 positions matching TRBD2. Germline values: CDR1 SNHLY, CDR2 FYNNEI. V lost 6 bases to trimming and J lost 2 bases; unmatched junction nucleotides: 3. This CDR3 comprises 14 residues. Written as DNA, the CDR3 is TGTGCCAGCAGAAAGCGGGGGGCCACAGATACGCAGTATTTT. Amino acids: CASRKRGATDTQYF.

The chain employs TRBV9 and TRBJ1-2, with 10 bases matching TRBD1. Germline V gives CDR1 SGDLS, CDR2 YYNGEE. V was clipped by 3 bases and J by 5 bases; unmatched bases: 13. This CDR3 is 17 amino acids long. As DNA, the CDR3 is TGTGCCAGCAGCGACCGGGACAGGGGTAATCGTCCATATGGCTACACCTTC. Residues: CASSDRDRGNRPYGYTF.

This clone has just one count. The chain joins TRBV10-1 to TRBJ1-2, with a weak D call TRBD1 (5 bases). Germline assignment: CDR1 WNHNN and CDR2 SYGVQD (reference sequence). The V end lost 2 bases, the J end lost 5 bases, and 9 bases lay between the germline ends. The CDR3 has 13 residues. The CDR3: CASSESRGYGYTF. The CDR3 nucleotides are TGCGCCAGCAGTGAGAGTCGGGGGTATGGCTACACCTTC.

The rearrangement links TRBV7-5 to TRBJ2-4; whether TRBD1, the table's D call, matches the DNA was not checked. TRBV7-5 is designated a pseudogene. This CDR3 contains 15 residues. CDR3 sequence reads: CVRSLAGGALDIQYF. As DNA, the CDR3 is TGTGTCAGAAGCTTAGCTGGGGGCGCCCTAGACATTCAGTACTTC.

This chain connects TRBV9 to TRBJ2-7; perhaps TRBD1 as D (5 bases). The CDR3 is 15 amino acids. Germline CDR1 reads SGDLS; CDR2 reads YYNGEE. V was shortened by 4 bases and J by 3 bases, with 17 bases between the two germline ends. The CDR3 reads CASSPRTFRCYEQYF. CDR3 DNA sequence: TGTGCCAGCAGCCCCCGGACATTCCGATGCTACGAGCAGTACTTC.

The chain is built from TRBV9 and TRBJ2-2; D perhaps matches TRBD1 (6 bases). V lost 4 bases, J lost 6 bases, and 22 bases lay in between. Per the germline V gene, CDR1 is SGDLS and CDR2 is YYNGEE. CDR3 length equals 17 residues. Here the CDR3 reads CASSPPGRQGWAGELFF. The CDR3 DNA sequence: TGTGCCAGCAGCCCCCCGGGCAGGCAGGGGTGGGCCGGGGAGCTGTTTTTT.

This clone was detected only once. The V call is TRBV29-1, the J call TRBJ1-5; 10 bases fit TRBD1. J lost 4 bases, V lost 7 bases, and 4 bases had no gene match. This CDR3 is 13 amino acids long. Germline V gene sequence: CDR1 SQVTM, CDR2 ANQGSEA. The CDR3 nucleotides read TGCAGCGCCGCGGGACAGGGGAATCAGCCCCAGCATTTT. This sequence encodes CSAAGQGNQPQHF.

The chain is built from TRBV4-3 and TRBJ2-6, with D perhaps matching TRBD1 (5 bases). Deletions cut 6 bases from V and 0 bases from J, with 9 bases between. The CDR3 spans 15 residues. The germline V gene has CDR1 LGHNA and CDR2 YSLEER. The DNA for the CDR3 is TGCGCCAGCAGTTACGACAGCTCTGGGGCCAACGTCCTGACTTTC. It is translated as CASSYDSSGANVLTF.

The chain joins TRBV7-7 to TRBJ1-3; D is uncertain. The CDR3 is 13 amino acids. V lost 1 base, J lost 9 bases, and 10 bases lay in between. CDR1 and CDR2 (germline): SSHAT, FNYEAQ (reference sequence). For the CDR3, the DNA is TGTGCCAGCAGCTTAGACGAGGAATCCACCATATATTTT. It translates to CASSLDEESTIYF.

The DNA for the CDR3 is TGCGCCAGCAGCCAAGATCTGGAGCGCGGCTACACCTTC. Translation gives CASSQDLERGYTF. The chain recombines TRBV4-3 with TRBJ1-2; no clear D. V dropped 0 bases and J dropped 8 bases, with 10 bases sitting between them. The CDR3 contains 13 residues. Germline V gives CDR1 LGHNA, CDR2 YSLEER.